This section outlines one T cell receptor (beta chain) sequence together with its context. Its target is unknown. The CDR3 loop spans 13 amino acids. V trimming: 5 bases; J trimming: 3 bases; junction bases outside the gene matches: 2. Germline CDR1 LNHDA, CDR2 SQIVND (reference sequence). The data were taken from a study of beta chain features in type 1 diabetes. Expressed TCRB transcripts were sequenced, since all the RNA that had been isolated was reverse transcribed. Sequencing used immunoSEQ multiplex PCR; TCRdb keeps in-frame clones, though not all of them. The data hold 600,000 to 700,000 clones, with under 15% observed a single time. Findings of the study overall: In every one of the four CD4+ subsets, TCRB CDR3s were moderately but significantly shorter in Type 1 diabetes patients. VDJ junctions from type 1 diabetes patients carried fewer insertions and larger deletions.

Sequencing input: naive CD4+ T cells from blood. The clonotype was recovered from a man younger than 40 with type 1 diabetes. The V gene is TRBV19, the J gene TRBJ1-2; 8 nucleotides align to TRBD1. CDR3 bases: TGTGCCAGTAGTGTGGACAGGGACTATGGCTACACCTTC. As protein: CASSVDRDYGYTF.